This T cell receptor (beta chain) appears in the sequencing data of a study of PD-1 blockade in classical Hodgkin lymphoma. Study background: Patients were dosed intravenously with nivolumab at 3 mg/kg every 2 weeks.

The repertoire was sequenced with immunoSEQ multiplex PCR; TCRdb's copy has only in-frame clones and lacks some. The repertoire holds 25,000 to 35,000 clones, with 70% to 85% as singletons. Trimming pared 6 bases from V and 6 bases from J, leaving 12 bases between. Per the germline V gene, CDR1 is MNHNS and CDR2 is SASEGT. The CDR3 extends over 13 amino acids. Time point given: cycle 4 day 1 (C4D1), after less than 7 weeks of nivolumab. Relapse was seen in all patients after autologous stem cell transplantation, and brentuximab vedotin exposure was variable. Purification of CD4+ T cells from thawed PBMCs was achieved by magnetic negative selection.

The source material was CD4+ T cells from blood, sampled before the fourth cycle of nivolumab. The chain recombines TRBV6-1 with TRBJ1-5, with D unresolved. This TCR derives from a human donor with classical Hodgkin lymphoma. In DNA form, the CDR3 reads TGTGCCAGCAGGGGAGGAATAAGTCAGCCCCAGCATTTT. This gives the protein CASRGGISQPQHF.